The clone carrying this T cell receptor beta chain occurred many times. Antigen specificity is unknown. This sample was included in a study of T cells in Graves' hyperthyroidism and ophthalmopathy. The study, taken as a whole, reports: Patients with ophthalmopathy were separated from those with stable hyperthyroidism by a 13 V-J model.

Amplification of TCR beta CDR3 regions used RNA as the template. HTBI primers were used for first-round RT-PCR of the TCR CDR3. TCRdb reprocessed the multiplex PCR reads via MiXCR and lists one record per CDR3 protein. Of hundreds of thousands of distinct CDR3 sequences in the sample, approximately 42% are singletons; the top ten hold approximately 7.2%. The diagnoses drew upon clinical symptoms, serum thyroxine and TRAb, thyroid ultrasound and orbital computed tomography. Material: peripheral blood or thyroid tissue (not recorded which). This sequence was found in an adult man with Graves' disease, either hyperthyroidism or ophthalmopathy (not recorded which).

The DNA for the CDR3 is TGCAGCGCCCAGGGGGCCAATCAGCCCCAGCATTTT. This sequence encodes CSAQGANQPQHF. This chain links TRBV29-1 with TRBJ1-5; TRBD1 matches at 8 bases. In germline, CDR1 is SQVTM, CDR2 ANQGSEA. The CDR3 totals 12 residues. The trim removed 7 bases at V and 3 bases at J, leaving 2 bases unmatched.